This section outlines one T cell receptor beta chain sequence together with its context. As yet, its antigen is unknown. The data are from a study of beta chain features in type 1 diabetes. Study-wide points: Across patients, naive, central memory and Treg TCRB repertoires exhibited apparently greater similarity than was observed across healthy donors. People with Type 1 diabetes carried modestly yet significantly shorter TCRB CDR3s in all four CD4+ subsets.

The study reverse transcribed the entire isolated RNA, so it sequenced expressed TCRB transcripts. An average of about 3.4 million reads was obtained for naive, central memory and regulatory T cell samples. Profiled with immunoSEQ multiplex PCR; TCRdb holds only in-frame clones, not every one. Of 200,000 to 250,000 clones detected, about 71% appear once; the ten largest clones hold roughly 0.048%. Sorting produced populations that all topped 98% purity. The germline CDR1 and CDR2 sequences are MNHEY and SVGAGI. V lost 6 bases, J lost 4 bases, and 6 bases stayed unmatched. The CDR3 is 15 amino acids. The chain links TRBV6-5 to TRBJ2-4, with 10 nucleotides matching TRBD1. The sample comprised naive CD4+ T cells from blood. The sequence came from a man aged 30 to 45 in good health. CDR3 DNA sequence: TGTGCCAGCAGGCAAGCGGGACAGGGGAAAAACATTCAGTACTTC. Its protein is CASRQAGQGKNIQYF.